Reported below is one T cell receptor (beta chain). The antigen remains undetermined. Germline CDR1 ENHRY, CDR2 SYGVKD. V gave up 7 bases and J gave up 7 bases, with 14 bases separating them. The CDR3 extends over 13 amino acids. The sample is drawn from a study of tumor-infiltrating lymphocytes in localized non-small cell lung cancer. The protocol was immunoSEQ multiplex PCR, while the TCRdb copy is restricted to in-frame clones and leaves out a portion. Altogether roughly 30,000 clones are present, 80% to 90% being singletons, with the ten largest covering around 2.1%. Regarding the study as a whole: Immunotypes IM1 and IM2 had similar TCR-derived T-cell fractions.

The sequence came from a human donor with non-small cell lung cancer. Sequencing used lung tumor tissue. The chain employs TRBV10-3 and TRBJ1-5; possible D gene TRBD1, 6 bases. DNA of the CDR3: TGTGCCATCAATAGGGGAGGGGGACAGCCCCAGCATTTT. It codes for CAINRGGGQPQHF.